These 17 T cell receptor beta chains originate from one sample sequenced in a study of T-cell reconstitution after alpha-beta-depleted transplantation in children. Unique molecular identifiers featured in how the TCRbeta library was prepared. TCRdb reprocessed the PCR reads via MiXCR and lists one record per CDR3 protein. The sample holds just under 550,000 distinct CDR3 sequences, 15% to 20% seen once. The source was PBMCs from the stem cell graft donor, collected from the stem cell graft. Source of these receptors: a human donor who donated a stem cell graft to a child with acute lymphoblastic leukemia.

V gene TRBV2 combines with J gene TRBJ2-1; 9 bases fit TRBD1. Germline loops: CDR1 SNHLY, CDR2 FYNNEI. V lost 6 bases to trimming and J lost 3 bases; unmatched junction nucleotides: 6. CDR3 length: 15 residues. For the CDR3, the DNA is TGTGCCAGCAGAACAGGGGGCGCCCGCTACAATGAGCAGTTCTTC. It translates to CASRTGGARYNEQFF.

This clonotype was detected a few times. The chain carries TRBV20-1 and TRBJ2-3; TRBD2 is a possible D gene (7 bases). V lost 2 bases and J lost 12, with 21 bases in between. The CDR3 loop spans 14 amino acids. In germline, CDR1 is DFQATT, CDR2 SNEGSKA (reference sequence). CDR3 in amino acids: CSARRGGANSLQYF. For the CDR3, the DNA is TGCAGTGCTAGAAGGGGGGGCGCAAACTCTCTCCAGTATTTT.

This chain connects TRBV6-1 to TRBJ2-7; 8 bases fit TRBD1. The V gene end was trimmed by 8 bases and the J gene end by 0 bases; junction bases not matched to a gene: 18. The germline CDR1 and CDR2 sequences are MNHNS and SASEGT. The CDR3 runs to 18 residues. CDR3 region: CASQRKYPGQDISYEQYF. In DNA, the CDR3 is TGTGCCAGCCAAAGAAAATATCCGGGACAGGACATCTCCTACGAGCAGTACTTC.

The rearrangement links TRBV12-3 or TRBV12-4 to TRBJ2-4; the D gene could be TRBD1 or TRBD2 (5 bases each). This CDR3 contains 15 residues. V was cut by 3 bases and J by 0 bases, with 9 bases left in between. The CDR3 region is CASSFWDLAKNIQYF. In DNA form, the CDR3 reads TGTGCCAGCAGTTTTTGGGACCTAGCCAAAAACATTCAGTACTTC.

This clonotype has ten or more counts. The chain carries TRBV5-1 and TRBJ2-3, with 7 bases identical to TRBD2. Trimming at V came to 4 bases and at J to 5 bases, leaving 13 bases not matched to a gene. The CDR3 is 16 residues long. CDR1 and CDR2 (germline): SGHRS, YFSETQ. The CDR3 DNA reads TGCGCCAGCAGCAGGAGCGGGAACCCCGCGGGAGATACGCAGTATTTT. It codes for CASSRSGNPAGDTQYF.

This chain connects TRBV20-1 to TRBJ2-3; TRBD2 is a possible D gene (6 bases). Trimming cost V 3 bases and J 0 bases, with 10 bases left between them. The CDR3 runs 14 residues. Germline V gene sequence: CDR1 DFQATT, CDR2 SNEGSKA (reference sequence). CDR3 bases: TGCAGTGCTAGTGCCGGGACTAGCACAGATACGCAGTATTTT. Amino acids: CSASAGTSTDTQYF.

The V and J genes are TRBV11-1 and TRBJ2-4; either TRBD1 or TRBD2 may supply D (5 bases each). V was trimmed by 5 bases and J by 0 bases, leaving 29 bases between them. CDR1 and CDR2 from the germline V gene are SGHAT and FQDESV (reference sequence). The CDR3 loop spans 21 amino acids. CDR3 in amino acids: CASSGHSYGTSPYLAKNIQYF. For the CDR3, the DNA is TGTGCCAGCAGCGGCCACTCTTACGGGACCTCACCCTACTTAGCCAAAAACATTCAGTACTTC.

This clonotype was seen at least ten times. CDR3 protein: CASSRTGYEQYF. In DNA form, the CDR3 reads TGCGCCAGCAGCCGGACAGGGTACGAGCAGTACTTC. The rearrangement joins TRBV4-1 to TRBJ2-7; the match to TRBD1 covers 8 bases. Looked up from germline, CDR1 is MGHRA and CDR2 is YSYEKL. This CDR3 has 12 amino acids. The V segment lost 4 bases and the J segment 4 bases; nucleotides outside the gene matches: 0.

This clonotype turned up a few times. The chain carries TRBV5-6 and TRBJ1-4; 7 nucleotides match TRBD1. The CDR3 is 14 amino acids. Germline V gene sequence: CDR1 SGHDT, CDR2 YYEEEE. Unmatched junction bases numbered 10, after V lost 4 bases and J lost 10 bases. The CDR3 sequence: CASSTTGDVRKLFF. CDR3 bases: TGTGCCAGCAGCACAACAGGGGACGTGCGAAAACTGTTTTTT.

There are many counts of this clonotype. V usage is TRBV5-1 and J usage is TRBJ2-2, with 10 bases matching TRBD2. In germline, CDR1 is SGHRS, CDR2 YFSETQ. V lost 1 base to trimming and J lost 2 bases; unmatched junction nucleotides: 2. The CDR3 is 16 residues long. The CDR3 spells CASSLLAGGNTGELFF. The CDR3 region has the DNA TGCGCCAGCAGCTTGTTAGCGGGAGGTAACACCGGGGAGCTGTTTTTT.

The V and J genes are TRBV7-9 and TRBJ2-3; D gene unclear. The germline V gene has CDR1 SEHNR and CDR2 FQNEAQ (reference sequence). The CDR3 length is 13 residues. The V end was cut by 4 bases, the J end by 9 bases, with 14 bases between. The CDR3 DNA reads TGTGCCAGCAGCTCCGGGCCCCCATGGACGCAGTATTTT. The encoded protein is CASSSGPPWTQYF.

The gene calls are TRBV5-1 and TRBJ2-3; no definite D call. V was trimmed by 7 bases and J by 5 bases, leaving 11 bases between them. The CDR3 runs to 12 residues. Germline V lookup: CDR1 SGHRS, CDR2 YFSETQ. CDR3 nucleotide sequence: TGCGCCAGCTTCGCGGATAGAGATACGCAGTATTTT. Translating it yields CASFADRDTQYF.

This clonotype has more than one count but fewer than ten. This CDR3 reads CSWGKRGSSYNEQFF. The CDR3 DNA reads TGCAGCTGGGGTAAGAGGGGAAGCTCCTACAATGAGCAGTTCTTC. The chain couples TRBV29-1 to TRBJ2-1; TRBD1 or TRBD2 may be the D gene (5 bases each). The germline V and J ends were trimmed by 8 bases and 0 bases, with 17 bases remaining between them. Germline V gives CDR1 SQVTM, CDR2 ANQGSEA. CDR3 size: 15 residues.

There are a few counts of this clonotype. The chain recombines TRBV14 with TRBJ2-7; D unclear. V gave up 1 base and J gave up 0 bases, with 7 bases separating them. The CDR3 consists of 14 residues. The germline V gene encodes CDR1 SGHDN and CDR2 FVKESK. Here the CDR3 reads CASSQALDSYEQYF. CDR3 DNA sequence: TGTGCCAGCAGCCAAGCCTTAGACTCCTACGAGCAGTACTTC. Filled out from reference TRBV14 and TRBJ2-7, the complete variable domain reads EAGVTQFPSHSVIEKGQTVTLRCDPISGHDNLYWYRRVMGKEIKFLLHFVKESKQDESGMPNNRFLAERTGGTYSTLKVQPAELEDSGVYFCASSQALDSYEQYFGPGTRLTVT.

This clonotype was picked up a small number of times. The chain has TRBV12-3 or TRBV12-4 and TRBJ1-4; 9 positions match TRBD1. CDR3 length: 14 amino acids. J gave up 7 bases and V 6 bases, and 6 bases lay outside the gene matches. In DNA form, the CDR3 reads TGTGCCAGCAGCTACGGACAGGGGCCTGAAAAACTGTTTTTT. It encodes CASSYGQGPEKLFF.

This chain links TRBV6-1 with TRBJ2-7; TRBD1 might be the D (6 bases). V lost 1 base, J lost 2 bases, and 15 bases lay in between. Germline V gives CDR1 MNHNS, CDR2 SASEGT. This CDR3 comprises 16 residues. CDR3 protein: CASSEDAGQKAYEQYF. In DNA form, the CDR3 reads TGTGCCAGCAGTGAAGATGCAGGACAGAAAGCCTACGAGCAGTACTTC.

As DNA, the CDR3 is TGTGCCAGCAGCGTAGGCCCTAGCGGGAGATTTGGCCCCGAGTTGGAGACCCAGTACTTC. This encodes CASSVGPSGRFGPELETQYF. V usage is TRBV9 and J usage is TRBJ2-5; 10 bases line up with TRBD2. This CDR3 is 20 amino acids long. CDR1 and CDR2 (germline): SGDLS, YYNGEE. The junction had 19 bases not matched to a gene; V was cut back by 0 bases and J by 5 bases.